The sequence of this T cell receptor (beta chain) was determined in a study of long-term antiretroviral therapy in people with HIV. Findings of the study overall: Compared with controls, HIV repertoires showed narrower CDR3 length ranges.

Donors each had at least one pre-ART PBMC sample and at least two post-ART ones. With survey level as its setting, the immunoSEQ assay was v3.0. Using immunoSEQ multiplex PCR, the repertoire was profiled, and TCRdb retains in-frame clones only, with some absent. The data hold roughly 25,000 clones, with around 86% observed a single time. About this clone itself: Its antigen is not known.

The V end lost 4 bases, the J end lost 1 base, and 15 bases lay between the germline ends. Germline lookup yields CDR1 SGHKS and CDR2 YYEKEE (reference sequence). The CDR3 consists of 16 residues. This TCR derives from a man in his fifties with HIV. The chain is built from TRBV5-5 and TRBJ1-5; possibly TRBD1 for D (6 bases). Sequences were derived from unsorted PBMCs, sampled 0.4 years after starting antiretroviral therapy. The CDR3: CASSPWGGQSNQPQHF. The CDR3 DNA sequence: TGTGCCAGCAGCCCCTGGGGGGGCCAAAGCAATCAGCCCCAGCATTTT.